This T cell receptor (beta chain) appears in the sequencing data of a study of blood T cell repertoires in COVID-19 (TCRdb year 2020). Broadly, across the study: Samples from collaborators originated in the United States, Italy and Spain and spanned both the acute and convalescent phases of COVID-19. The material from the prospective study consisted of cDNA or gDNA derived from T cells, B-cell-depleted T cells, or PBMCs. Deeply sampled blood TCRbeta repertoires from subjects exposed to, actively infected with, or recovered from COVID-19 were included in the dataset. A freely available public database, intended as a resource for researchers studying the immune response to SARS-CoV-2, is where the repertoires were released. The samples were drawn from two sources: the first 160 participants of the ongoing ImmuneRACE study, and fewer than 1,500 subjects contributed by 6 global collaborators. Sample metadata almost always included a de-identified subject ID, COVID-19 status, age in years and sex. Where HLA class I and class II types were available, the types were taken from metadata supplied by the sample provider, not from assay-based typing.

The immunoSEQ Assay, a bias-controlled multiplex PCR, was used to amplify TCRbeta CDR3 regions from genomic DNA. The authors' analysis ran thus. The number of nucleated cells in each sample was estimated by amplification of reference gene primers within the assay. To quantify the absolute abundance of each unique TCRbeta CDR3 rearrangement, sequence reads were collapsed and filtered. For each sample, productive Simpson clonality was calculated by taking the square root of Simpson's diversity index across productive rearrangements. Here the immuneACCESS table is served through TCRdb, limited to in-frame sequences with V and J called. Missing clones are a known gap in these copies; in checked studies unresolved V genes cover under half, and the rest lacks a known reason. V and J calls and clone size are those listed in that table; D and trimming were worked out from the DNA. In all, the sample holds roughly 190,000 clones, and 65% to 90% of those were seen once. Under 6.5% of the sample goes to the ten largest clones.

Here is what the overall study found, with its caveats: The quantity of clinical and demographic metadata differed by source and by participant and was supplied without curation.

Details on this clone: The antigen it binds to is not known. Nothing much larger sits one base from this clone, and base qualities are not available.

The germline V gene provides CDR1 MDHEN and CDR2 SYDVKM. From V the trimming removes 6 bases and from J it removes 4 bases, while the gene matches leave 7 bases of the junction unaccounted for. Taken from cysteine to phenylalanine, the CDR3 has 15 residues. Solely the CDR3 DNA is kept, with 45 bases framed from the first base. Participants in the prospective study were enrolled through a virtual design, were aged roughly 18 to 90 years, and lived in under 25 United States geographic areas. Cohort assignment in the prospective study relied on participant-reported clinical history from a screening survey and a study questionnaire. Mobile phlebotomists in the prospective study collected whole blood, serum and a nasopharyngeal or oropharyngeal swab from every participant. Over a roughly 2-month period, participants in the prospective study had the option of providing additional blood draws and questionnaires. Blood samples from the prospective study were shipped frozen or at room temperature prior to DNA extraction.

Material for sequencing was PBMCs or T cells enriched from blood (not recorded which). The clonotype was recovered from a woman aged 60 to 75 with acute COVID-19. The chain joins TRBV28 to TRBJ1-2, with 11 central nucleotides matching TRBD1. The DNA sequence is TGTGCCAGCAGGAACCGGGACAGGGGGATCTATGGCTACACCTTC. Translated, it reads CASRNRDRGIYGYTF.